The clone carrying this T cell receptor (beta chain) appeared a few times. This sample is part of a study of beta chain features in type 1 diabetes. Between the trimmed V and J ends, which lost 1 base and 4 bases, there was a span of 5 bases. The CDR3 is 13 residues long. Germline V gene data show CDR1 as SNHLY and CDR2 as FYNNEI. Investigators reverse transcribed all isolated RNA, so they sequenced expressed TCRB transcripts. The data were produced by immunoSEQ multiplex PCR, yet TCRdb's version contains in-frame clones alone and is incomplete. Of about 930,000 clones listed, 15% to 20% are singletons.

What was sequenced was naive CD4+ T cells from blood. The chain combines TRBV2 with TRBJ1-5; D is uncertain. The clonotype originates from a woman in her late teens or twenties in good health. The CDR3 region is CASSEEANQPQHF. The CDR3 coding sequence is TGTGCCAGCAGTGAAGAGGCGAATCAGCCCCAGCATTTT.